One sample yielded the 18 T cell receptor beta chains listed below, sequenced in a study of T cell repertoires in cytomegalovirus infection. No antigen is known for these receptors. TCRdb re-analysed the reads in MiXCR, keeping a single row per CDR3 protein. The data show around 750,000 distinct CDR3 sequences, about 30% seen once. The material sequenced was cultured CD8+ T cells from PBMCs, taken from culture after CMV antigen stimulation. The receptors shown here come from a human donor in good health (CMV status not recorded). Some clones in this sample may be carry-over from other donors' samples.

The chain uses TRBV10-3 and TRBJ2-1, with D perhaps TRBD2 (5 bases). Trimming stripped 6 bases from V and 7 bases from J, with 10 bases between. The CDR3 loop spans 12 amino acids. CDR1 is ENHRY, CDR2 SYGVKD, per germline. CDR3: CAIRNPGNEQFF. DNA of the CDR3: TGTGCCATCAGGAACCCGGGGAATGAGCAGTTCTTC.

This clonotype was seen only a few times. The V call is TRBV2, the J call TRBJ2-7, with D unclear. The CDR3 length is 11 residues. The germline gives CDR1 SNHLY, CDR2 FYNNEI. V gave up 6 bases and J gave up 2 bases, with 5 bases separating them. CDR3 in DNA: TGTGCCAGCAGCGAGCCCTACGAGCAGTACTTC. It specifies CASSEPYEQYF. Full variable domain (missing parts from reference TRBV2 and TRBJ2-7): EPEVTQTPSHQVTQMGQEVILRCVPISNHLYFYWYRQILGQKVEFLVSFYNNEISEKSEIFDDQFSVERPDGSNFTLKIRSTKLEDSAMYFCASSEPYEQYFGPGTRLTVT.

To note about this clonotype: One end of the junction fails to match germline, which may point to a read error. This rearrangement joins TRBV7-6 to TRBJ1-5; 8 nucleotides line up with TRBD1. CDR1 SGHVS and CDR2 FNYEAQ come from the germline V gene. The CDR3 contains 17 residues. CDR3 coding DNA: TGTGCCAGCGGCTTAGCGCTCTCGGACAGGGAAGTTCAGCCCCAGCATTTT. Translation: CASGLALSDREVQPQHF.

Only a few counts were recorded for this clonotype. V gene TRBV7-8 combines with J gene TRBJ2-5, with 9 bases lining up with TRBD1. Trimming at V came to 2 bases and at J to 2 bases, leaving 3 bases not matched to a gene. Germline lookup yields CDR1 SGHVS and CDR2 FQNEAQ. This CDR3 has 15 residues. CDR3 region: CASSLRTGEQETQYF. Written as DNA, the CDR3 is TGTGCCAGCAGCTTAAGGACAGGGGAGCAAGAGACCCAGTACTTC.

This sequence joins TRBV27 and TRBJ2-1; D remains unclear. Per the germline V gene, CDR1 is MNHEY and CDR2 is SMNVEV (reference sequence). V was trimmed by 8 bases and J by 6 bases, leaving 8 bases between them. The CDR3 has 11 amino acids. The CDR3 reads CASSHINEQFF. CDR3 DNA: TGTGCCAGCTCCCATATCAATGAGCAGTTCTTC.

The chain couples TRBV7-9 to TRBJ1-4; 9 bases are a match to TRBD1. The CDR3 consists of 14 residues. With 1 base clipped from V and 10 bases from J, the junction kept 4 bases outside the gene matches. CDR1 is SEHNR, CDR2 FQNEAQ, per germline (reference sequence). CDR3 sequence: CASSLETGGGKLFF. In DNA, the CDR3 is TGTGCCAGCAGCTTAGAAACAGGGGGCGGAAAACTGTTTTTT.

This clonotype turned up a few times. The rearrangement uses TRBV12-3 or TRBV12-4 and TRBJ1-2; TRBD1 matches 8 bases. This CDR3 region has 14 residues. V dropped 5 bases and J dropped 8; count of bases not matched to a gene: 10. In nucleotides, the CDR3 is TGTGCCAGCAGTCAAGGGACAGGAGTTTGGGGCTACACCTTC. Translated, it gives CASSQGTGVWGYTF.

This clonotype was observed a few times. The chain employs TRBV19 and TRBJ1-1, with D possibly being TRBD1 (6 bases). The CDR3 runs 14 residues. Per the germline V gene, CDR1 is LNHDA and CDR2 is SQIVND (reference sequence). The V end lost 0 bases, the J end lost 5 bases, and 10 bases lay between the germline ends. CDR3 DNA sequence: TGTGCCAGTAGTATAGAGGGGGCGAATACTGAAGCTTTCTTT. This translates into CASSIEGANTEAFF.

This clonotype was recorded at least ten times. CDR3 loop: CASSPTGGSDEQYF. In nucleotides, the CDR3 is TGTGCCAGCAGCCCTACGGGGGGTTCGGACGAGCAGTACTTC. J is TRBJ2-7 and V is TRBV7-2, with TRBD2 identical over 7 bases. The junction had 9 bases not matched to a gene; V was cut back by 5 bases and J by 5 bases. The CDR3 is 14 amino acids. Germline assignment: CDR1 SGHTA and CDR2 FQGNSA. Full variable domain (remainder filled in from reference TRBV7-2 and TRBJ2-7): GAGVSQSPSNKVTEKGKDVELRCDPISGHTALYWYRQSLGQGLEFLIYFQGNSAPDKSGLPSDRFSAERTGGSVSTLTIQRTQQEDSAVYLCASSPTGGSDEQYFGPGTRLTVT.

This clonotype came up many times. The rearrangement links TRBV7-6 to TRBJ2-3; D call uncertain. The CDR3 totals 15 residues. Trimming removed 2 bases at V and 0 bases at J, with 9 bases between. Per the germline V gene, CDR1 is SGHVS and CDR2 is FNYEAQ. This CDR3 is CASSLIGPSTDTQYF. As DNA, the CDR3 is TGTGCCAGCAGCTTAATTGGCCCTAGCACAGATACGCAGTATTTT.

This clonotype was picked up a small number of times. The rearrangement links TRBV23-1 to TRBJ2-3, with 14 bases aligning to TRBD2. TRBV23-1 is marked as an open reading frame, function uncertain. Trimming took 2 bases from V and 6 from J; bases not matched to a gene: 4. The CDR3 runs to 16 residues. CDR3 coding DNA: TGCGCCAGCAGTCAAAAGACTAGCGGGGGGGGGGATACGCAGTATTTT. It is translated as CASSQKTSGGGDTQYF.

This sequence joins TRBV7-9 and TRBJ2-4; no reliable D call. Trimming removed 4 bases at V and 0 bases at J, with 13 bases between. Per the germline V gene, CDR1 is SEHNR and CDR2 is FQNEAQ (reference sequence). CDR3 length: 16 amino acids. The CDR3 sequence is CASSSPRGLAKNIQYF. The CDR3 region has the DNA TGTGCCAGCAGCTCCCCCCGAGGCTTAGCCAAAAACATTCAGTACTTC.

The CDR3 nucleotides are TGTGCCAGCAGCGTAGAACCGACCTCTGGAAACACCATATATTTT. It specifies CASSVEPTSGNTIYF. The V gene is TRBV9, the J gene TRBJ1-3; D not certain. CDR3 length: 15 amino acids. Trimming took off 0 bases at V and 0 bases at J, with 7 bases between the two ends. Germline loops: CDR1 SGDLS, CDR2 YYNGEE.

A few counts support this clonotype. The chain carries TRBV15 and TRBJ2-7; possibly TRBD1 or TRBD2 for D (5 bases each). The CDR3 contains 15 residues. V lost 0 bases to trimming and J lost 6 bases, with 15 bases between them. CDR1 is LNHNV and CDR2 is YYDKDF in the germline V gene (reference sequence). The CDR3 reads CATSREAEGKGEQYF. CDR3 coding DNA: TGTGCCACCAGCAGAGAGGCCGAGGGGAAGGGCGAGCAGTACTTC.

This clonotype was seen a few times. A junction boundary mismatches the germline segment, possibly from a read error. The rearrangement uses TRBV7-6 and TRBJ1-1, with unresolved D. CDR1 and CDR2 from the germline V gene are SGHVS and FNYEAQ. The CDR3 contains 13 residues. Written as DNA, the CDR3 is TGTGCTAGCAGCTTAGATATAGACGCTGAAGCTTTCTTT. Protein: CASSLDIDAEAFF.

The V gene is TRBV12-3 or TRBV12-4, the J gene TRBJ2-2; TRBD2 matches at 8 bases. Trimming cost V 0 bases and J 15 bases; bases outside gene matches: 9. The CDR3 extends over 14 amino acids. This chain's CDR3 is CASSLARGAPRVFF. The CDR3 DNA sequence: TGTGCCAGCAGTTTAGCGCGGGGGGCCCCCCGGGTGTTTTTT.

This chain links TRBV9 with TRBJ2-5; D gene uncertain. V lost 0 bases and J lost 7, with 10 bases in between. CDR3 size: 13 residues. The germline V gene has CDR1 SGDLS and CDR2 YYNGEE. The CDR3 nucleotides are TGTGCCAGCAGCGTAGAAACAGAACGGACCCAGTACTTC. The encoded protein is CASSVETERTQYF.

This clonotype has at least ten counts. The chain has TRBV4-3 and TRBJ2-2; maybe TRBD2 (6 bases). CDR1 and CDR2 (germline): LGHNA, YSLEER. Deletions cut 4 bases from V and 6 bases from J, with 18 bases between. There are 16 residues in the CDR3. As DNA, the CDR3 is TGCGCCAGCAGCCTCGCCCTCATATCGGGAGCCGGGGAGCTGTTTTTT. Translated, it gives CASSLALISGAGELFF.